These T cell receptor beta chains were read from a single sample in a study of cytomegalovirus exposure and HLA in healthy donors. Clones were sequenced by immunoSEQ multiplex PCR, and TCRdb holds only the in-frame ones, with some missing. The sample shows around 130,000 clones, over 65% of them seen only once. Sequences were obtained from PBMCs. These receptors originate from a woman aged 40 to 50 in good health and CMV-seropositive. The CDR3 runs from the conserved cysteine through the conserved F or W. Fields, in order: clone size, V gene, D gene, J gene, CDR3 protein, CDR3 DNA. The D gene is left open where the match is weak. Clone size is not always given. Where it is, it says once, few, many or a class for expanded clones.

.	TRBV15	.	TRBJ2-3	CATSRDRGTPRGLTQYF	TGTGCCACCAGCAGAGATAGGGGGACCCCCCGAGGGCTTACGCAGTATTTT
.	TRBV10-1	TRBD2	TRBJ2-3	CASSGTRSTDTQYF	TGCGCCAGCAGCGGGACTAGGAGCACAGATACGCAGTATTTT
.	TRBV7-9	TRBD1	TRBJ2-7	CASSIGTGGSYEQYF	TGTGCCAGCAGCATCGGGACAGGGGGATCCTACGAGCAGTACTTC
.	TRBV28	.	TRBJ2-7	CASSLRAGYEQYF	TGTGCCAGCAGTTTAAGGGCAGGGTACGAGCAGTACTTC
.	TRBV10-3	TRBD2	TRBJ2-7	CAISVSGRAYEQYF	TGTGCCATCAGCGTTAGCGGGAGAGCCTACGAGCAGTACTTC
once	TRBV15	.	TRBJ2-7	CATSRDNSYEQYF	TGTGCCACCAGCAGGGACAACTCCTACGAGCAGTACTTC
.	TRBV6-1	.	TRBJ1-2	CASSVGAAVNYGYTF	TGTGCCAGCAGTGTGGGGGCAGCAGTTAACTATGGCTACACCTTC
.	TRBV11-3	.	TRBJ2-5	CASSSQTGPQETQYF	TGTGCCAGCAGCTCACAGACAGGACCACAAGAGACCCAGTACTTC
.	TRBV7-9	.	TRBJ1-4	CASSIPGVEKLFF	TGTGCCAGCAGCATACCGGGGGTGGAAAAACTGTTTTTT
.	TRBV25-1	.	TRBJ1-4	CASSDLDTPNEKLFF	TGTGCCAGCAGTGACCTGGACACTCCAAATGAAAAACTGTTTTTT
few	TRBV5-1	TRBD1	TRBJ2-7	CASSLVGQGVYEQYF	TGCGCCAGCAGCTTGGTAGGACAGGGGGTATACGAGCAGTACTTC
.	TRBV6-5	TRBD1	TRBJ1-5	CASSLDRGENQPQHF	TGTGCCAGCAGCCTGGACAGGGGAGAGAATCAGCCCCAGCATTTT
.	TRBV6-1	TRBD1	TRBJ1-5	CASMYRGGNQPQHF	TGTGCCAGCATGTACAGGGGAGGAAATCAGCCCCAGCATTTT
.	TRBV25-1	TRBD2	TRBJ2-2	CASTRGGGATGELFF	TGTGCCAGCACTAGAGGCGGGGGGGCGACCGGGGAGCTGTTTTTT
.	TRBV18	.	TRBJ2-3	CASSPRQGSDTQYF	TGTGCCAGCTCACCGCGGCAGGGGTCAGATACGCAGTATTTT
.	TRBV6-6	.	TRBJ1-5	CASRQGPGNQPQHF	TGTGCCAGCAGACAGGGACCGGGCAATCAGCCCCAGCATTTT
few	TRBV6-1	TRBD2	TRBJ2-5	CASSAYTASGQETQYF	TGTGCCAGCAGTGCCTATACGGCTAGCGGCCAAGAGACCCAGTACTTC
few	TRBV14	.	TRBJ2-7	CASSQSRSGEQYF	TGTGCCAGCAGCCAATCTAGGTCTGGAGAGCAGTACTTC
.	TRBV27	.	TRBJ2-1	CASSLGQSYNEQFF	TGTGCCAGCAGTTTAGGACAGTCCTACAATGAGCAGTTCTTC
.	TRBV7-3	TRBD2	TRBJ2-3	CASSLSAGGPGEQGTQYF	TGTGCCAGCAGCTTATCAGCGGGAGGGCCCGGGGAGCAGGGTACGCAGTATTTT
.	TRBV5-1	.	TRBJ2-5	CASSLVPGPQETQYF	TGCGCCAGCAGCTTGGTTCCAGGGCCCCAAGAGACCCAGTACTTC
.	TRBV19	TRBD2	TRBJ2-1	CATLAGGPAGEQFF	TGTGCCACACTAGCGGGAGGGCCAGCGGGTGAGCAGTTCTTC
.	TRBV5-1	TRBD1	TRBJ2-7	CASSPIPSQGKLRFGQYF	TGCGCCAGCAGCCCGATACCCTCACAGGGGAAACTACGGTTCGGGCAGTACTTC
few	TRBV28	TRBD2	TRBJ2-3	CAGRGGRNTDTQYF	TGTGCCGGCAGGGGCGGGAGGAACACAGATACGCAGTATTTT
once	TRBV9	TRBD2	TRBJ2-5	CASSVESGGGLWETQYF	TGTGCCAGCAGCGTAGAAAGCGGGGGGGGACTCTGGGAGACCCAGTACTTC
few	TRBV5-3	.	TRBJ2-7	CARSRIGGRSYEQYF	TGTGCCAGAAGCAGGATTGGGGGCCGATCCTACGAGCAGTACTTC
.	TRBV7-9	.	TRBJ2-3	CASSLAADTQYF	TGTGCCAGCAGCTTAGCGGCTGATACGCAGTATTTT
.	TRBV6-5	.	TRBJ1-2	CASRAPNYGYTF	TGTGCCAGCAGGGCCCCTAACTATGGCTACACCTTC
.	TRBV30	.	TRBJ2-3	CAWTQQGPDTQYF	TGTGCCTGGACCCAACAGGGCCCAGATACGCAGTATTTT
.	TRBV6-5	TRBD2	TRBJ2-7	CASRPSGGANEQYF	TGTGCCAGCAGGCCTAGCGGGGGGGCTAACGAGCAGTACTTC
.	TRBV2	TRBD1	TRBJ2-1	CASSTGQGPSGEQFF	TGTGCCAGCAGTACGGGACAGGGGCCGAGTGGTGAGCAGTTCTTC
.	TRBV11-1	.	TRBJ2-1	CASSLGAVPDPLGRNEQFF	TGTGCCAGCAGCTTAGGGGCCGTACCTGACCCTTTGGGGAGAAATGAGCAGTTCTTC
.	TRBV10-3	.	TRBJ1-3	CAISQDSSGNTIYF	TGTGCCATCAGCCAGGACAGCTCTGGAAACACCATATATTTT
once	TRBV6-6	TRBD2	TRBJ2-1	CASSYSRTSEGEQFF	TGTGCCAGCAGTTACTCGAGAACTAGCGAGGGTGAGCAGTTCTTC
.	TRBV6-5	.	TRBJ1-1	CASSHLEGLNTEAFF	TGTGCCAGCAGTCACCTGGAGGGATTGAACACTGAAGCTTTCTTT
.	TRBV28	TRBD1	TRBJ1-2	CASSPTGGGTGYTF	TGTGCCAGCAGTCCGACAGGGGGCGGAACTGGCTACACCTTC
.	TRBV7-2	.	TRBJ2-5	CASSPKWGKGETQYF	TGTGCCAGCAGCCCAAAGTGGGGCAAGGGAGAGACCCAGTACTTC
.	TRBV2	.	TRBJ1-5	CASSLSTGPSKQPQHF	TGTGCCAGCAGCCTTTCGACAGGCCCCTCGAAGCAGCCCCAGCATTTT
.	TRBV6-1	.	TRBJ2-7	CASSFELGEYF	TGTGCCAGCAGTTTTGAGCTGGGAGAGTACTTC
.	TRBV4-2	TRBD2	TRBJ2-7	CASSQFTGLAGISYEQYF	TGTGCCAGCAGCCAATTCACCGGACTAGCGGGGATCTCCTACGAGCAGTACTTC
.	TRBV11-2	.	TRBJ1-5	CASSLDGGGVQPQHF	TGTGCCAGCAGCTTAGATGGGGGGGGAGTTCAGCCCCAGCATTTT
.	TRBV18	.	TRBJ1-6	CASSPRVPDSNSPLHF	TGTGCCAGCTCACCTAGGGTCCCGGACAGCAATTCACCCCTCCACTTT
.	TRBV5-5	TRBD1	TRBJ2-2	CASGWTGSGELFF	TGTGCCAGCGGTTGGACAGGGTCCGGGGAGCTGTTTTTT
.	TRBV19	TRBD1	TRBJ1-3	CASSFLQGAGGNTIYF	TGTGCCAGTAGTTTCCTCCAGGGGGCGGGTGGAAACACCATATATTTT
.	TRBV7-3	.	TRBJ2-1	CASSFSASAEQFF	TGTGCCAGCAGCTTCTCCGCTAGCGCAGAGCAGTTCTTC
few	TRBV12-5	.	TRBJ2-1	CASGLDDRGNEQFF	TGTGCTAGTGGTTTGGACGACCGCGGCAATGAGCAGTTCTTC
.	TRBV2	TRBD1	TRBJ1-6	CASRKDRGSSPLHF	TGTGCCAGCAGAAAAGACAGGGGGAGTTCACCCCTCCACTTT
.	TRBV28	.	TRBJ2-4	CASSFGGRGGNLAKNIQYF	TGTGCCAGCAGTTTCGGGGGGAGGGGGGGAAATCTAGCCAAAAACATTCAGTACTTC
.	TRBV7-6	TRBD1	TRBJ2-2	CASSPGTGGSGELFF	TGTGCCAGCAGCCCCGGGACAGGGGGCTCCGGGGAGCTGTTTTTT
.	TRBV7-3	.	TRBJ2-1	CASSSDRHLLGEQFF	TGTGCCAGCAGCTCCGATCGTCACTTACTCGGTGAGCAGTTCTTC
.	TRBV10-3	TRBD2	TRBJ2-3	CAIRSGRSADTQYF	TGTGCCATCAGAAGCGGGAGGAGCGCAGATACGCAGTATTTT
few	TRBV11-2	TRBD1	TRBJ1-2	CASSPSNPSGQQYF	TGTGCCAGCAGCCCCAGCAACCCTTCGGGACAGCAATACTTC
.	TRBV5-6	.	TRBJ2-7	CASSLPNYEQYF	TGTGCCAGCAGCTTGCCCAACTACGAGCAGTACTTC
.	TRBV6-5	TRBD2	TRBJ2-1	CASSYSLAGAQNEQFF	TGTGCCAGCAGTTACTCCCTAGCGGGAGCCCAGAATGAGCAGTTCTTC
.	TRBV5-4	TRBD1	TRBJ1-6	CASSLGAGGNSPLHF	TGTGCCAGCAGCTTGGGCGCAGGGGGGAATTCACCCCTCCACTTT
.	TRBV5-1	TRBD1	TRBJ2-5	CASSLSGTGALETQYF	TGCGCCAGCAGCTTGTCCGGGACAGGGGCGCTTGAGACCCAGTACTTC
.	TRBV18	.	TRBJ2-2	CASSPTATNTGELFF	TGTGCCAGCTCACCAACAGCCACGAACACCGGGGAGCTGTTTTTT
.	TRBV14	TRBD1	TRBJ2-3	CASSRDRGTDTQYF	TGTGCCAGCAGCCGGGACAGGGGGACAGATACGCAGTATTTT